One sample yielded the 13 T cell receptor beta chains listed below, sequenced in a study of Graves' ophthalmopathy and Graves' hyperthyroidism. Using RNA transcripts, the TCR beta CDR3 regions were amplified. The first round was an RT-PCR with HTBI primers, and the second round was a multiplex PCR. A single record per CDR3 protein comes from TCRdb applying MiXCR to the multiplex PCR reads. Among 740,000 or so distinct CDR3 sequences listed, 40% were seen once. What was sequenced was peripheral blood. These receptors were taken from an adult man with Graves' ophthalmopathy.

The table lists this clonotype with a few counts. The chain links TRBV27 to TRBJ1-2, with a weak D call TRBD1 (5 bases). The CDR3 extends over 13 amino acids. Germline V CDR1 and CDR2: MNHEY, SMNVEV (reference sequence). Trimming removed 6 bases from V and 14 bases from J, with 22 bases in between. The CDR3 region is CASRQVAQGVLTF. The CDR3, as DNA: TGTGCCAGCAGACAGGTGGCCCAAGGTGTTCTAACCTTC.

The CDR3 nucleotides read TGTGCCAGCACCTTAGGGGGGGCGGAGACCCAGTACTTC. Amino acids: CASTLGGAETQYF. The rearrangement joins TRBV9 to TRBJ2-5; perhaps TRBD2 as D (7 bases). Trimming took 6 bases from V and 5 from J, leaving 14 bases between them. The CDR3 has 13 residues. Looked up from germline, CDR1 is SGDLS and CDR2 is YYNGEE. The entire variable domain, with the rest obtained from reference TRBV9 and TRBJ2-5, is as follows: DSGVTQTPKHLITATGQRVTLRCSPRSGDLSVYWYQQSLDQGLQFLIQYYNGEERAKGNILERFSAQQFPDLHSELNLSSLELGDSALYFCASTLGGAETQYFGPGTRLLVL.

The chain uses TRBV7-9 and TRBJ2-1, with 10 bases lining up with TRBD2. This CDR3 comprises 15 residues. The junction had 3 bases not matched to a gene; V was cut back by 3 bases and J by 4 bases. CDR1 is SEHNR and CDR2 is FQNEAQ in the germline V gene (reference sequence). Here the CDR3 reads CASSFLAGAYNEQFF. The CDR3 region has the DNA TGTGCCAGCAGCTTTCTAGCGGGGGCTTACAATGAGCAGTTCTTC.

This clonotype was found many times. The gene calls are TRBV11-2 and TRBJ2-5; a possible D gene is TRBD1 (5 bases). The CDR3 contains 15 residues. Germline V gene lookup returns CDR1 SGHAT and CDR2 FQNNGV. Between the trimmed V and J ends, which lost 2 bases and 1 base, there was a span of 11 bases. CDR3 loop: CASSLQGSVQETQYF. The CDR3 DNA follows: TGTGCCAGCAGCTTACAGGGTTCGGTCCAAGAGACCCAGTACTTC.

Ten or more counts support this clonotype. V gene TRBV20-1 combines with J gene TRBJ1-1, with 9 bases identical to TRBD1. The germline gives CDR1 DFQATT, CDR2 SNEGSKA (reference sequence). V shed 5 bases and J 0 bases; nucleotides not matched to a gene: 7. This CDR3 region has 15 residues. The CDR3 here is CSAGPTGGMNTEAFF. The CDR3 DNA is TGCAGTGCTGGCCCGACAGGGGGGATGAACACTGAAGCTTTCTTT.

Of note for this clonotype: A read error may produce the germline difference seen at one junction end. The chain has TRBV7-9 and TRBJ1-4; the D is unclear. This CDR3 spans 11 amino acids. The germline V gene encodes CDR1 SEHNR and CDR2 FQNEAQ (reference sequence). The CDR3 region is CVSKWNEKLFF. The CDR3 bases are TGTGTCAGCAAGTGGAATGAAAAACTGTTTTTT. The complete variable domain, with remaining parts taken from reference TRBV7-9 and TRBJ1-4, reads DTGVSQNPRHKITKRGQNVTFRCDPISEHNRLYWYRQTLGQGPEFLTYFQNEAQLEKSRLLSDRFSAERPKGSFSTLEIQRTEQGDSAMYLCVSKWNEKLFFGSGTQLSVL.

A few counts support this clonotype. DNA for the CDR3: TGTGCCAGCAGCCCCGGGACCACCAAAACAGATACGCAGTATTTT. Its translation is CASSPGTTKTDTQYF. V usage is TRBV12-3 or TRBV12-4 and J usage is TRBJ2-3; D possibly uses TRBD1 or TRBD2 (5 bases each). This CDR3 contains 15 residues. V was clipped by 6 bases and J by 3 bases, with 16 bases between them.

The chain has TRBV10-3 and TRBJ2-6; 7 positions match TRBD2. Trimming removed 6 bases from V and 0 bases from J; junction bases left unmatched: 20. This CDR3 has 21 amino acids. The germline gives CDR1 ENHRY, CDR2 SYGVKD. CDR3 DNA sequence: TGTGCCATCAGCCGGTCGGGGGGTGCGCCTGCCTATGGCTCTGGGGCCAACGTCCTGACTTTC. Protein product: CAISRSGGAPAYGSGANVLTF.

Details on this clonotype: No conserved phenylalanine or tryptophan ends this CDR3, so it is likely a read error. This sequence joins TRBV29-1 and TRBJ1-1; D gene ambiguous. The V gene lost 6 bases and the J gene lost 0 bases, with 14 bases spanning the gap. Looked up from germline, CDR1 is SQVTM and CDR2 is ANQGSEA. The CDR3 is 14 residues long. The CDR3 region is CSVELTSMNTEAFL. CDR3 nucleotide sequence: TGCAGCGTGGAGCTGACATCCATGAACACTGAAGCTTTCCTT.

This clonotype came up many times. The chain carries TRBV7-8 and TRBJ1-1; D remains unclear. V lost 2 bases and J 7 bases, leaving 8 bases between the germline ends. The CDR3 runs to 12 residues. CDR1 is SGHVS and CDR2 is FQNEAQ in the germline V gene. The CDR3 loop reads CASSLLGIEAFF. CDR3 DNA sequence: TGTGCCAGCAGCTTATTGGGGATTGAAGCTTTCTTT.

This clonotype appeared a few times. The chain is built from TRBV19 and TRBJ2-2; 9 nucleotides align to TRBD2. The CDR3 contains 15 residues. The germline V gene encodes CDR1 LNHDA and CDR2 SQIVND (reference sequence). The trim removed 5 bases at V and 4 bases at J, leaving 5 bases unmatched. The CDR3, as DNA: TGTGCCAGTAGTTTCGCGGGAGGGAGCACCGGGGAGCTGTTTTTT. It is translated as CASSFAGGSTGELFF.

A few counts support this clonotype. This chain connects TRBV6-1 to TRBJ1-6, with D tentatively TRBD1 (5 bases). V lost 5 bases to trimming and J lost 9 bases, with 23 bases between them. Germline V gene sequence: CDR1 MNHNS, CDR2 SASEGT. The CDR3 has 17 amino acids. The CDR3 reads CASSYSIGREEVSPLHF. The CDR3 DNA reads TGTGCCAGCAGTTACTCGATAGGCAGGGAGGAGGTTTCACCCCTCCACTTT.

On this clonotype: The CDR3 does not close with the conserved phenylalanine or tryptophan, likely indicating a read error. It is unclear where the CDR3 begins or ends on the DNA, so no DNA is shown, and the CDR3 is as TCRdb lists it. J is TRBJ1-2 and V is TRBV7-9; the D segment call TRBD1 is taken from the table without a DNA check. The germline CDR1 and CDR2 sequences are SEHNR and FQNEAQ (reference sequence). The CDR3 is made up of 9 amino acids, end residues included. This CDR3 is CASSQPSGL.